A selection of T cell receptor beta chains follows, all from one sample in a study of T-cell memory formation after mild COVID-19. MiXCR, applied by TCRdb to the 5' RACE reads, yields one record per CDR3 protein. The table records tens of thousands of distinct CDR3 sequences, around 6.3% of them present only once. What was sequenced was PBMCs or a T cell subset sorted from them (not recorded which). The receptors derive from an adult who had mild COVID-19 (a few samples of this study predate the infection). Cell type and time point are not known. Both conserved end residues are part of each CDR3. Each record gives: clone size, J gene, CDR3 length, V gene, CDR3 protein. The size of a clone is reported for some rows only, either as once, few or many, or as a class for expanded clones.

clone_size: NA; j_call: TRBJ2-1; cdr3_length: 15; v_call: TRBV20-1; cdr3_aa: CSARGWDNSYNEQFF
clone_size: NA; j_call: TRBJ2-3; cdr3_length: 16; v_call: TRBV12-3/TRBV12-4; cdr3_aa: CASSFGAGGRTDTQYF
clone_size: many; j_call: TRBJ2-5; cdr3_length: 17; v_call: TRBV3-1; cdr3_aa: CASSPLGLAGMGETQYF
clone_size: few; j_call: TRBJ2-7; cdr3_length: 15; v_call: TRBV19; cdr3_aa: CASSVAGAPGFEQYF
clone_size: NA; j_call: TRBJ1-2; cdr3_length: 14; v_call: TRBV5-1; cdr3_aa: CASSRNRDRGYYTF
clone_size: many; j_call: TRBJ1-4; cdr3_length: 14; v_call: TRBV5-1; cdr3_aa: CASSPEGRMEKLFF
clone_size: many; j_call: TRBJ1-6; cdr3_length: 13; v_call: TRBV24-1; cdr3_aa: CATMAGLDSPLHF
clone_size: NA; j_call: TRBJ1-3; cdr3_length: 13; v_call: TRBV30; cdr3_aa: CAWTTGPGNTIYF
clone_size: many; j_call: TRBJ1-6; cdr3_length: 15; v_call: TRBV5-1; cdr3_aa: CASSAAQGSNSPLHF
clone_size: many; j_call: TRBJ2-3; cdr3_length: 17; v_call: TRBV24-1; cdr3_aa: CATSDPLAVTGADTQYF
clone_size: few; j_call: TRBJ1-1; cdr3_length: 12; v_call: TRBV30; cdr3_aa: CAWRPSGIEAFF
clone_size: many; j_call: TRBJ2-3; cdr3_length: 16; v_call: TRBV4-2; cdr3_aa: CASSRSLAGSTDTQYF
clone_size: many; j_call: TRBJ2-2; cdr3_length: 18; v_call: TRBV28; cdr3_aa: CASSLTWLAGGGGGELFF
clone_size: NA; j_call: TRBJ1-2; cdr3_length: 11; v_call: TRBV3-1; cdr3_aa: CASSQEYGYTF
clone_size: few; j_call: TRBJ2-3; cdr3_length: 15; v_call: TRBV5-5; cdr3_aa: CASSQGRGSTDTQYF
clone_size: few; j_call: TRBJ1-1; cdr3_length: 14; v_call: TRBV2; cdr3_aa: CASSEGGGDTEAFF
clone_size: NA; j_call: TRBJ2-5; cdr3_length: 15; v_call: TRBV6-2/TRBV6-3; cdr3_aa: CASSSVQGPQETQYF
clone_size: many; j_call: TRBJ2-7; cdr3_length: 14; v_call: TRBV6-2/TRBV6-3; cdr3_aa: CASSLAGGPYEQYF
clone_size: few; j_call: TRBJ1-5; cdr3_length: 14; v_call: TRBV9; cdr3_aa: CASSGGGLLNPQHF
clone_size: few; j_call: TRBJ2-5; cdr3_length: 14; v_call: TRBV27; cdr3_aa: CASSFGPDTETQYF
clone_size: many; j_call: TRBJ1-6; cdr3_length: 15; v_call: TRBV20-1; cdr3_aa: CSARAPEGGGSPLHF
clone_size: few; j_call: TRBJ2-3; cdr3_length: 16; v_call: TRBV7-2; cdr3_aa: CASSSRLALRTDTQYF
clone_size: few; j_call: TRBJ2-1; cdr3_length: 15; v_call: TRBV3-1; cdr3_aa: CASSQRASGRGEQFF